These T cell receptor beta chains were read from a single sample in a study of identical twins. TCRdb re-called the 5' RACE reads through MiXCR, storing one row per CDR3 protein. Among some 1,600,000 distinct CDR3 sequences, about 30% were seen once, and the ten largest hold over 0.25%. The specimen was cord blood. Receptors originate from a newborn girl in good health. Both conserved end residues are part of each CDR3. Each record gives: clone size, J gene, V gene, D gene, CDR3 protein, CDR3 DNA. The D gene is left open where the match is weak. The listing skips clone size in some rows; elsewhere it reads once, few, many or a size class.

>many|TRBJ2-3|TRBV5-1|.
CASREVSTDTQYF
TGCGCCAGCAGAGAGGTCTCCACAGATACGCAGTATTTT
>.|TRBJ2-4|TRBV10-3|TRBD2
CAISERSHFGGNIQYF
TGTGCCATCAGTGAGAGGAGTCACTTCGGGGGGAACATTCAGTACTTC
>.|TRBJ2-7|TRBV28|.
CASTPGRSSYEQYF
TGTGCCAGCACCCCCGGCCGAAGCTCCTACGAGCAGTACTTC
>.|TRBJ1-1|TRBV20-1|.
CSASSPGRMNTEAFF
TGCAGTGCTAGTTCCCCAGGACGGATGAACACTGAAGCTTTCTTT
>few|TRBJ2-5|TRBV19|.
CASSEGTAETQYF
TGTGCCAGTAGTGAGGGTACAGCAGAGACCCAGTACTTC
>few|TRBJ2-1|TRBV5-5|TRBD1
CASRSGTALSYNEQFF
TGTGCCAGCAGGTCCGGGACAGCCCTCTCCTACAATGAGCAGTTCTTC
>many|TRBJ2-1|TRBV2|.
CASSGRGYNEQFF
TGTGCCAGCAGCGGCAGGGGATACAATGAGCAGTTCTTC
>few|TRBJ1-5|TRBV7-9|.
CASRIRSNQPQHF
TGTGCCAGCCGCATCCGAAGCAATCAGCCCCAGCATTTT
>.|TRBJ1-1|TRBV25-1|.
CASEGGNTEAFF
TGTGCCAGCGAGGGGGGGAACACTGAAGCTTTCTTT
>.|TRBJ2-3|TRBV24-1|.
CATGRSPPGEDTQYF
TGTGCCACCGGTAGGAGTCCCCCCGGGGAAGATACGCAGTATTTT
>few|TRBJ2-1|TRBV3-1|.
CASSQAQGRNNEQFF
TGTGCCAGCAGCCAAGCCCAGGGGAGAAACAATGAGCAGTTCTTC
>.|TRBJ1-5|TRBV10-3|.
CAISEGYGNQPQHF
TGTGCCATCAGTGAGGGGTATGGCAATCAGCCCCAGCATTTT